These 8 T cell receptor beta chains share one sample of origin, sequenced in a study of T cells in Graves' hyperthyroidism and ophthalmopathy. There were TCR beta CDR3 regions amplified from RNA transcripts. The HTBI set primed first-round TCR CDR3 RT-PCR. TCRdb itself ran the multiplex PCR reads through MiXCR, one entry per CDR3 protein. The data contain approximately 600,000 distinct CDR3 sequences, 14% of them singletons. Sample: blood. These receptors originate from a woman under 30 with Graves' ophthalmopathy.

This clonotype was observed at least ten times. The J gene is TRBJ1-1, the V gene TRBV3-1; 9 bases agree with TRBD1. V dropped 2 bases and J dropped 4; count of bases not matched to a gene: 14. The CDR3 consists of 18 residues. Germline CDR1 LGHDT, CDR2 YNNKEL (reference sequence). The CDR3 nucleotides are TGTGCCAGCAGCCAAAACAGGGGGCGATTGACGTTAGGCACTGAAGCTTTCTTT. Encoded protein: CASSQNRGRLTLGTEAFF.

This clonotype was recorded many times. CDR3 amino acids: CASSKRQGESYEQYF. DNA for the CDR3: TGTGCCAGCAGTAAGAGACAGGGGGAATCCTACGAGCAGTACTTC. V and J are TRBV7-9 and TRBJ2-7, with 9 bases aligning to TRBD1. The V gene's germline CDR1 is SEHNR and CDR2 FQNEAQ (reference sequence). The length of the CDR3 is 15 residues. The V gene end was trimmed by 6 bases and the J gene end by 1 base; junction bases not matched to a gene: 7.

The rearrangement joins TRBV11-2 to TRBJ2-1; 9 bases match TRBD1. J gave up 6 bases and V 4 bases, and 10 bases lay outside the gene matches. Germline V gene sequence: CDR1 SGHAT, CDR2 FQNNGV. This CDR3 has 16 residues. The CDR3 loop is CASSSGGTGNRNEQFF. CDR3 sequence (DNA): TGTGCCAGCAGCTCCGGCGGGACAGGGAATCGCAATGAGCAGTTCTTC.

In its sample, this clonotype was seen many times. This chain links TRBV11-3 with TRBJ2-1, with D possibly matching TRBD2 (5 bases). This CDR3 has 15 amino acids. CDR1 SGHNT and CDR2 YENEEA come from the germline V gene. The V and J ends lost 5 bases and 7 bases respectively, with 18 bases between them. The CDR3 here is CASSPLAGSRNEQFF. CDR3 coding DNA: TGTGCCAGCAGCCCCCTAGCTGGGAGCCGGAATGAGCAGTTCTTC.

A few counts support this clonotype. CDR3 amino acids: CASSLAGPSRSSYEQYF. DNA for the CDR3: TGTGCCAGCAGCTTAGCTGGGCCCAGCAGATCATCCTACGAGCAGTACTTC. The rearrangement links TRBV7-9 to TRBJ2-7; D remains unclear. CDR3 length equals 17 residues. Germline V gene data show CDR1 as SEHNR and CDR2 as FQNEAQ (reference sequence). V was pared by 0 bases and J by 1 base, with 16 bases between.

This rearrangement joins TRBV28 to TRBJ1-1; possible D gene TRBD1, 5 bases. CDR1 and CDR2 from the germline V gene are MDHEN and SYDVKM. The CDR3 covers 16 residues. V was clipped by 4 bases and J by 1 base, with 16 bases between them. The CDR3 coding sequence is TGTGCCAGCAGTTCCATATTCCCGGGACGGAACACTGAAGCTTTCTTT. Translating gives CASSSIFPGRNTEAFF.

Ten or more counts support this clonotype. V and J are TRBV19 and TRBJ1-1; no firm D call. The germline gives CDR1 LNHDA, CDR2 SQIVND (reference sequence). The CDR3 loop spans 19 amino acids. V dropped 5 bases and J dropped 3 bases, with 28 bases sitting between them. CDR3 sequence reads: CASSLSARKVRRADTEAFF. For the CDR3, the DNA is TGTGCCAGTAGTCTATCGGCCCGCAAGGTTAGGAGGGCCGACACTGAAGCTTTCTTT.

The CDR3 here is CASTLIARNTIYF. CDR3 DNA sequence: TGTGCCAGCACCTTAATAGCCCGAAACACCATATATTTT. The rearrangement uses TRBV12-3 or TRBV12-4 and TRBJ1-3; D gene uncertain. The CDR3 runs 13 residues. Trimming shortened V by 7 bases and J by 5 bases, and 12 bases separated the two germline ends.